Detailed here is one T cell receptor (beta chain). Those enrolled, adults aged 18 to 89 years, came from around 24 US areas. The data were taken from a study of blood T cell repertoires in COVID-19. Overall study context: From the United States, Italy and Spain came samples of acute and convalescent COVID-19. T cells, B-cell-depleted T cells, or PBMCs provided the cDNA or gDNA that served as material.

Here immunoSEQ multiplex PCR was the method, and the copy in TCRdb shows in-frame clones only, minus some. The sample includes a few hundred thousand clones, approximately 86% of them seen just once. The CDR3 contains 17 residues. V was clipped by 3 bases and J by 9 bases; unmatched bases: 17. Germline CDR1 and CDR2: KGHSH and LQKENI. The sample comprised PBMCs or T cells enriched from blood (not recorded which). This receptor was taken from a woman aged 45-59 years with acute COVID-19. The J gene is TRBJ1-5, the V gene TRBV18, with 7 bases aligning to TRBD1. The CDR3 protein is CASSPPNLRQGEGPQHF. Here the CDR3 DNA reads TGTGCCAGCTCACCCCCTAACCTCAGACAGGGCGAGGGGCCCCAGCATTTT.